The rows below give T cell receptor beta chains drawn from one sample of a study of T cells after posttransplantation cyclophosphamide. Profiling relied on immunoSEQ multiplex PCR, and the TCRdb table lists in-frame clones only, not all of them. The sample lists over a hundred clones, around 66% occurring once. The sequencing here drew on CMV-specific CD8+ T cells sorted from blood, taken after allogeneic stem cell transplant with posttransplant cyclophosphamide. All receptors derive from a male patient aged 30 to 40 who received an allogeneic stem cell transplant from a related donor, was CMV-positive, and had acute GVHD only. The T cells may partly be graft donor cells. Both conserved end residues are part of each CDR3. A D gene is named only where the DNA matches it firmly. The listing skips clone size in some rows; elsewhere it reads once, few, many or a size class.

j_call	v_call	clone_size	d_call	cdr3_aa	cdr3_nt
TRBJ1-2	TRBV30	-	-	CAWSVAGHGYTF	TGTGCCTGGAGTGTAGCTGGGCATGGCTACACCTTC
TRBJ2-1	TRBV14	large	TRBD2	CASSPTSGGAVNEQFF	TGTGCCAGCAGCCCTACAAGCGGGGGGGCCGTAAATGAGCAGTTCTTC
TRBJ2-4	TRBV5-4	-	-	CASSFQHSTTKNIQYF	TGTGCCAGCAGCTTCCAACATAGTACTACCAAAAACATTCAGTACTTC
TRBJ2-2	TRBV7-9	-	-	CASSPGWGEYTGELFF	TGTGCCAGCAGCCCCGGTTGGGGGGAGTACACCGGGGAGCTGTTTTTT
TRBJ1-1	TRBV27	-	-	CASRPMGPLFNAEAFF	TGTGCCAGCAGGCCAATGGGCCCGCTGTTTAACGCTGAAGCTTTCTTT
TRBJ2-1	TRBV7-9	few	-	CASSPPISYGNEQFF	TGTGCCAGCAGCCCACCGATCTCCTACGGCAATGAGCAGTTCTTC
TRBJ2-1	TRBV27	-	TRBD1	CASSLGTGKSHEQFF	TGTGCCAGCAGTCTAGGGACAGGGAAATCGCATGAGCAGTTCTTC
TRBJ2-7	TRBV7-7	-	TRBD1	CASSYGQGDTYEQYF	TGTGCCAGCAGCTATGGACAGGGAGACACCTACGAGCAGTACTTC
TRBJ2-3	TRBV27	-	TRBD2	CASSLGTVAGRKGDTQYF	TGTGCCAGCAGTTTGGGAACTGTAGCGGGGAGAAAAGGGGATACGCAGTATTTT
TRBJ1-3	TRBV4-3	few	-	CASSQDSSSRNTIYF	TGCGCCAGCAGCCAGGACAGCTCTTCTAGAAACACCATATATTTT
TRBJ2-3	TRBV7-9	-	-	CASSPPFGGPDTQYF	TGTGCCAGCAGCCCACCTTTCGGGGGTCCGGATACGCAGTATTTT
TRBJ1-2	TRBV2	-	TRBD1	CASSRQGGLYGYTF	TGTGCCAGCAGCCGACAGGGGGGCCTTTATGGCTACACCTTC
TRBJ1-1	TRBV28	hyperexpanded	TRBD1	CASSPFDRGPDTEAFF	TGTGCCAGCAGTCCCTTCGACAGGGGGCCAGACACTGAAGCTTTCTTT
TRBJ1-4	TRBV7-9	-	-	CAIPIELGKLFF	TGTGCCATCCCCATTGAACTTGGAAAACTGTTTTTT
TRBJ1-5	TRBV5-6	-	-	CASSLAGTPHSNQPQHF	TGTGCCAGCAGCTTGGCAGGCACTCCACATAGCAATCAGCCCCAGCATTTT
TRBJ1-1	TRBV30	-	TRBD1	CAWSLKGAMNTEAFF	TGTGCCTGGAGTTTGAAGGGGGCTATGAACACTGAAGCTTTCTTT
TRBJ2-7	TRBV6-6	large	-	CASSLSPYEQYF	TGTGCCAGCAGTCTTAGCCCCTACGAGCAGTACTTC
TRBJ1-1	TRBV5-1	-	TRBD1	CASSLRQGTTEAFF	TGCGCCAGCAGCTTGAGACAGGGTACAACTGAAGCTTTCTTT
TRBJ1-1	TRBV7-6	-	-	CASSFSDRYNTEAFF	TGTGCCAGCAGCTTTTCGGACAGATATAACACTGAAGCTTTCTTT
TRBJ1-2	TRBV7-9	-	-	CASSPRDPFSSYTF	TGTGCCAGCAGCCCGCGGGACCCATTCTCAAGCTACACCTTC
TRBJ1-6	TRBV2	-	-	CASSEALPGMVPLHF	TGTGCCAGCAGTGAAGCGCTTCCAGGGATGGTACCCCTCCACTTT
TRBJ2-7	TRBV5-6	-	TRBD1	CASSLNQGAEQYF	TGTGCCAGCAGCCTAAACCAGGGGGCAGAGCAGTACTTC
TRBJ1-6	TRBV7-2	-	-	CASSLDPPLYNSPLHF	TGTGCCAGCAGCTTAGATCCCCCCCTCTATAATTCACCCCTCCACTTT
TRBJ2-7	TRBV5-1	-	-	CASSLAQGTSSYEQYF	TGCGCCAGCAGCTTGGCGCAGGGAACTTCCTCCTACGAGCAGTACTTC
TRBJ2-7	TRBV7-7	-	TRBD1	CASSYGQGDTYEQYF	TGTGCCAGCAGCTATGGACAGGGAGACACCTACGAGCAGTACTTC
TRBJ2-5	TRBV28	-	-	CASNVGRETQYF	TGTGCCAGCAACGTAGGGAGGGAGACCCAGTACTTC
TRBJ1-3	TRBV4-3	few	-	CASSQHSYRGNTIYF	TGCGCCAGCAGCCAGCACAGCTACCGAGGAAACACCATATATTTT
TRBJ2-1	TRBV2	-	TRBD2	CASRDLSGDEQFF	TGTGCCAGCAGGGACCTTAGCGGGGATGAGCAGTTCTTC
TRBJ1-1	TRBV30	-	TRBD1	CAQSPLSTGLNTEAFF	TGTGCCCAGTCCCCGCTCTCGACAGGGCTGAACACTGAAGCTTTCTTT
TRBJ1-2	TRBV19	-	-	CASSISGADLGYTF	TGTGCCAGTAGTATATCTGGAGCGGATTTGGGCTACACCTTC
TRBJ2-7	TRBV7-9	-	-	CASSFSYEQYF	TGTGCCAGCAGCTTCAGCTACGAGCAGTACTTC
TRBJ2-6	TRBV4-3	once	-	CASSQDLMRLDSLFSGANVLTF	TGCGCCAGCAGCCAAGATCTGATGAGGCTGGACAGTTTATTCTCTGGGGCCAACGTCCTGACTTTC
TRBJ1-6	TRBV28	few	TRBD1	CASREDRGSSPLHF	TGTGCCAGCAGGGAAGACAGGGGCAGTTCACCCCTCCACTTT
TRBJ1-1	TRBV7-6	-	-	CASSLVGVENTEAFF	TGTGCCAGCAGCTTAGTCGGGGTCGAGAACACTGAAGCTTTCTTT
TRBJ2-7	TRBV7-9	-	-	CASSQEAGRNPYEQYF	TGTGCCAGCAGCCAAGAAGCAGGGAGGAACCCCTACGAGCAGTACTTC
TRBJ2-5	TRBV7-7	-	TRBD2	CASSSGTSGIEETQYF	TGTGCCAGCAGTTCCGGGACTAGCGGCATAGAAGAGACCCAGTACTTC
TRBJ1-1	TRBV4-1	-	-	CASSQDPILSWGTSEAFF	TGCGCCAGCAGCCAAGATCCAATATTATCCTGGGGCACTTCTGAAGCTTTCTTT